This T cell receptor beta chain was found in a study of CD8+ T cells in alopecia areata (dated by TCRdb to between 2017 and 2018). The study in broad terms: The treated patients took part in an open-label pilot trial in which moderate-to-severe alopecia areata was treated with oral tofacitinib at 5 to 10 mg twice daily. Patients stayed on tofacitinib for 6 to 18 months and then had 6 months of follow-up off drug so that delayed response and recurrence could be assessed. For the treated patients, the SALT score, which quantifies what percentage of scalp surface area is affected, served as the measure of disease severity. To study T cell clonal expansion in alopecia areata, the researchers applied high-throughput TCRbeta sequencing to both the C3H/HeJ mouse model and human patients. On the human side, TCRbeta sequencing was run on scalp tissue and on sorted CD4+ and CD8+ peripheral blood T cells from healthy controls and from alopecia areata patients with either patchy or totalis/universalis disease. Biopsies were taken from tofacitinib-treated patients at baseline and again at 4 and 24 weeks into treatment, and several of those patients also had a later scalp biopsy. Scalp clonality was compared across normal scalp (n=4), patchy alopecia areata scalp (n=8), and alopecia totalis/universalis scalp (n=8). RNA was obtained with the PAXgene miRNA kit for fixed scalp, the miRNeasy kit for PBMCs, and the RNeasy kit for mouse skin. immunoSEQ multiplex PCR using 35 Vbeta forward primers and 13 Jbeta reverse primers was used to amplify TCRbeta CDR3 regions. Broader findings and caveats from the paper: Compared with normal scalp, lesional scalp had higher clonality and more expanded CD8+ clones, particularly in alopecia totalis/universalis, a pattern that suggests antigenic drive. Scalp TCR repertoire analysis is complicated because resident alphabeta T cells in normal human skin are also sequenced, whereas mouse skin is dominated by gammadelta T cells. Because the treated cohort was small and included a single nonresponder, larger studies are needed to assess links between baseline CD8+ expansion and response. Scalp clonality and the number of expanded CD8+ clones among the top 100 scalp clones were significantly decreased by tofacitinib. Shared TCR sequences between patients were less evident than in mice, which may be partly attributable to HLA diversity in the patient population. Many expanded lesional clones persisted in scalp and blood during tofacitinib treatment, which may partly explain relapse after stopping treatment.

CDR3 length: 16 amino acids, cysteine to phenylalanine. The sequence is cut down to CDR3 DNA, 48 bases in frame from base 1. Per the germline V gene (reference sequence), GTSNPN is the CDR1 and SVGIG is the CDR2. Trimming leaves V shorter by 2 bases and J shorter by 1 base, with the junction holding 6 bases beyond the gene matches. Comment on this clone: Its recognized antigen is unknown. No base quality information exists; no much larger clone differs at one position.

In the paper's terms, the treatment or condition label means: oral pan-JAK inhibitor, 5-10 mg twice daily. From alopecia areata patients, peripheral blood was collected along with lesional scalp punch biopsies. PBMCs were isolated by density centrifugation and stained for CD3, CD4 and CD8, after which CD4+ and CD8+ T cells were sorted on a FACSAria. Library generation was performed with the immunoSEQ multiplex PCR assay. To provide template for TCR sequencing, every sample had RNA extracted and reverse transcribed into cDNA. First-strand cDNA was synthesized with SuperScript III using a 2:1 mix of oligo-dT and random hexamers. A synthetic immune receptor repertoire was used to measure amplification bias, and any remaining bias was corrected computationally. In the authors' own workflow: Raw reads were preprocessed to remove errors, and CDR3 was defined by IMGT conventions from the conserved cysteine to phenylalanine. Clonality was calculated as 1 minus Shannon entropy normalized by log2 of the number of productive unique TCRs. Whether each scalp clone was CD4 or CD8 was inferred by checking scalp TCRbeta sequences against the CD4 and CD8 repertoires from sorted blood. TCRdb obtained this table from immuneACCESS and retained in-frame rearrangements with V and J assigned. These tables miss some clones; where compared with another copy, unresolved V genes account for less than half of the shortfall, and the remainder is unexplained. D and trimming were read from the DNA, whereas the V and J calls and clone size are those reported in that table. The sample contains a few hundred thousand clones, roughly 66% of them found a single time. The ten most abundant clones make up 0.95% to 1.5% of the sample.

Recombination joined TRBV30 with TRBJ2-2; TRBD1 aligns with 8 central bases. The TCR was taken from a human donor with alopecia areata. The sample here was CD4+ T cells sorted from blood, taken around week 42, from a patient treated with tofacitinib. At the DNA level, the sequence is TGTGCCTGGAGTCACACCGGGACAGGGAACACCGGGGAGCTGTTTTTT. This sequence encodes CAWSHTGTGNTGELFF.